One sample yielded the 27 T cell receptor beta chains listed below, sequenced in a study of T cells in lung cancer brain metastases. This table comes from immunoSEQ multiplex PCR, and its TCRdb copy is limited to in-frame clones, with some not included. The profile covers a few thousand clones, with 70% to 90% appearing a single time and less than 5% taken by the ten largest. The sample taken for sequencing was tumor tissue from the primary lung tumor. These receptors were obtained from a man aged 70-80 years with non-small cell lung cancer.

This chain links TRBV12-5 with TRBJ1-2; D gene unclear. Deletions cut 7 bases from V and 2 bases from J, with 11 bases between. CDR3 size: 13 residues. Germline V gives CDR1 LGHNT, CDR2 FRNRAP. The CDR3 protein is CASALDGNYGYTF. For the CDR3, the DNA is TGTGCTAGTGCCCTGGACGGAAACTATGGCTACACCTTC. Full variable domain (rest looked up from reference TRBV12-5 and TRBJ1-2): DARVTQTPRHKVTEMGQEVTMRCQPILGHNTVFWYRQTMMQGLELLAYFRNRAPLDDSGMPKDRFSAEMPDATLATLKIQPSEPRDSAVYFCASALDGNYGYTFGSGTRLTVV.

The chain is built from TRBV7-9 and TRBJ2-7; tentative D call: TRBD2 (6 bases). Per the germline V gene, CDR1 is SEHNR and CDR2 is FQNEAQ (reference sequence). The V gene lost 1 base and the J gene lost 5 bases, with 15 bases spanning the gap. The CDR3 covers 15 residues. CDR3 amino acids: CASSLGRERVDEQYF. The DNA for the CDR3 is TGTGCCAGCAGCTTAGGACGGGAGAGGGTGGACGAGCAGTACTTC.

This rearrangement joins TRBV11-2 to TRBJ2-2; a possible D gene is TRBD2 (5 bases). The germline V and J ends were trimmed by 4 bases and 7 bases, with 13 bases remaining between them. Germline-derived CDR1 and CDR2 are SGHAT and FQNNGV. CDR3 length: 14 residues. The CDR3: CASSYPLAGGELFF. Written as DNA, the CDR3 is TGTGCCAGCAGCTATCCACTGGCGGGCGGGGAGCTGTTTTTT. The full variable domain, completed using reference TRBV11-2 and TRBJ2-2, is EAGVAQSPRYKIIEKRQSVAFWCNPISGHATLYWYQQILGQGPKLLIQFQNNGVVDDSQLPKDRFSAERLKGVDSTLKIQPAKLEDSAVYLCASSYPLAGGELFFGEGSRLTVL.

This clone was found a few times. The chain uses TRBV2 and TRBJ2-1, with TRBD2 identical over 9 bases. Germline CDR1 and CDR2: SNHLY and FYNNEI. CDR3 length equals 15 residues. With 7 bases clipped from V and 2 bases from J, the junction kept 6 bases outside the gene matches. This CDR3 is CASTPSGGPYNEQFF. The CDR3 coding sequence is TGTGCCAGCACCCCAAGCGGGGGGCCCTACAATGAGCAGTTCTTC.

This sequence joins TRBV9 and TRBJ1-1; no reliable D call. The CDR3 covers 13 residues. Looked up from germline, CDR1 is SGDLS and CDR2 is YYNGEE. V was pared by 3 bases and J by 0 bases, with 6 bases between. In DNA, the CDR3 is TGTGCCAGCAGCGCAGCATTGAACACTGAAGCTTTCTTT. Translation gives CASSAALNTEAFF.

This chain links TRBV29-1 with TRBJ2-3, with D uncertain. The germline CDR1 and CDR2 sequences are SQVTM and ANQGSEA. Trimming left V 4 bases short and J 3 bases short, with 5 bases between. The CDR3 spans 11 residues. The CDR3 is CSVGRTDTQYF. The CDR3 coding sequence is TGCAGCGTTGGTAGGACAGATACGCAGTATTTT.

The chain recombines TRBV30 with TRBJ1-5; 10 positions match TRBD1. The CDR3 is made up of 15 amino acids. The germline gives CDR1 GTSNPN, CDR2 SVGIG (reference sequence). The V segment lost 1 base and the J segment 5 bases; nucleotides outside the gene matches: 5. The CDR3 loop is CAWSARTGGHQPQHF. The CDR3 DNA reads as TGTGCCTGGAGTGCCCGGACAGGGGGTCATCAGCCCCAGCATTTT.

The chain employs TRBV27 and TRBJ2-3; D is ambiguous. Germline lookup yields CDR1 MNHEY and CDR2 SMNVEV (reference sequence). The CDR3 extends over 17 amino acids. Trimming stripped 5 bases from V and 2 bases from J, with 20 bases between. The CDR3 reads CASSPSPSARYTDTQYF. The CDR3 DNA is TGTGCCAGCAGTCCCTCTCCTTCAGCTAGATACACAGATACGCAGTATTTT.

This rearrangement joins TRBV6-6 to TRBJ2-7, with 8 nucleotides matching TRBD1. After removal of 6 bases from V and 3 bases from J, the junction contained 4 bases not matched to a gene. The germline V gene encodes CDR1 MNHNY and CDR2 SVGAGI (reference sequence). CDR3 length: 13 amino acids. This CDR3 is CASSRDRYYEQYF. The CDR3 DNA reads as TGTGCCAGCAGCAGGGACAGGTACTACGAGCAGTACTTC.

The genes are TRBV30 and TRBJ1-3; unclear D gene. V was cut by 1 base and J by 0 bases, with 7 bases left in between. This CDR3 spans 14 amino acids. From germline, CDR1 is GTSNPN and CDR2 SVGIG (reference sequence). The CDR3 spells CAWSGVSSGNTIYF. CDR3 nucleotides: TGTGCCTGGAGTGGTGTCAGCTCTGGAAACACCATATATTTT.

For the CDR3, the DNA is TGTGCCAGCAGTCGGGGGCTACACATACATCATAATTCACCCCTCCACTTT. Translated: CASSRGLHIHHNSPLHF. The chain joins TRBV21-1 to TRBJ1-6. TRBV21-1 is a pseudogene locus. The CDR3 sequence is 17 residues long.

V usage is TRBV2 and J usage is TRBJ2-7, with 9 bases aligning to TRBD2. This CDR3 has 15 amino acids. The V and J ends lost 1 base and 2 bases, in that order; junction bases with no gene match: 3. Per the germline V gene, CDR1 is SNHLY and CDR2 is FYNNEI. As DNA, the CDR3 is TGTGCCAGCAGTGAAGAAATAGCGGGGGCCTACGAGCAGTACTTC. Translating gives CASSEEIAGAYEQYF.

The chain employs TRBV2 and TRBJ1-1, with TRBD1 identical over 9 bases. V dropped 6 bases and J dropped 5; count of bases not matched to a gene: 4. CDR1 is SNHLY and CDR2 is FYNNEI in the germline V gene. This CDR3 is 13 amino acids long. The CDR3 loop is CASRGTGLTEAFF. The CDR3 DNA follows: TGTGCCAGCAGGGGGACAGGGTTGACTGAAGCTTTCTTT.

This clone was observed a few times. This chain connects TRBV19 to TRBJ1-2; 8 positions agree with TRBD1. J gave up 8 bases and V 2 bases, and 4 bases lay outside the gene matches. The CDR3 has 13 residues. Germline CDR1 and CDR2: LNHDA and SQIVND (reference sequence). In DNA form, the CDR3 reads TGTGCCAGTAGTATAACGGCAGGGGGCGGCTACACCTTC. Amino acids: CASSITAGGGYTF.

The chain has TRBV14 and TRBJ1-2, with unresolved D. The CDR3 contains 16 residues. Germline V gene data show CDR1 as SGHDN and CDR2 as FVKESK. The ends were cut back, 4 bases at V and 8 bases at J, with 23 bases in the middle. CDR3 sequence: CASSPLNQARLGGYTF. The CDR3 coding sequence is TGTGCCAGCAGCCCGCTCAACCAGGCGAGATTGGGGGGCTACACCTTC.

The V gene is TRBV13, the J gene TRBJ2-7; D possibly corresponds to TRBD1 (5 bases). The ends were cut back, 3 bases at V and 6 bases at J, with 12 bases in the middle. The CDR3 is made up of 13 amino acids. Germline V gene data show CDR1 as PRHDT and CDR2 as FYEKMQ (reference sequence). The CDR3 reads CASSFRVLREQYF. The DNA for the CDR3 is TGTGCCAGCAGCTTCAGGGTATTACGCGAGCAGTACTTC.

This sequence joins TRBV5-1 and TRBJ2-5; the match to TRBD1 covers 8 bases. V lost 4 bases, J lost 1 base, and 6 bases stayed unmatched. CDR1 is SGHRS, CDR2 YFSETQ, per germline. The CDR3 totals 15 residues. This CDR3 is CASSPATGGQETQYF. CDR3 bases: TGCGCCAGCAGCCCCGCCACAGGGGGCCAAGAGACCCAGTACTTC.

The count of this clone is one. This chain links TRBV5-1 with TRBJ2-1; possibly TRBD2 for D (6 bases). The germline CDR1 and CDR2 sequences are SGHRS and YFSETQ. The CDR3 is made up of 17 amino acids. The V end lost 4 bases, the J end lost 9 bases, and 26 bases lay between the germline ends. In nucleotides, the CDR3 is TGCGCCAGCAGCGGAAGTGGACTGGGTTCCCTCGGGGGTGAGCAGTTCTTC. Residues: CASSGSGLGSLGGEQFF. The whole variable domain, remainder taken from reference TRBV5-1 and TRBJ2-1, is KAGVTQTPRYLIKTRGQQVTLSCSPISGHRSVSWYQQTPGQGLQFLFEYFSETQRNKGNFPGRFSGRQFSNSRSEMNVSTLELGDSALYLCASSGSGLGSLGGEQFFGPGTRLTVL.

This CDR3 reads CASSLGGSRLETQYF. The DNA of the CDR3 is TGCGCCAGCAGCTTGGGTGGGTCCAGGTTGGAGACCCAGTACTTC. This chain connects TRBV5-1 to TRBJ2-5, with no clear D. The V and J ends lost 0 bases and 5 bases respectively, with 14 bases between them. The CDR3 has 15 amino acids. Germline CDR1 reads SGHRS; CDR2 reads YFSETQ.

Worth noting for this clone: The junction shows a germline mismatch at one end, possibly a read error. The chain is built from TRBV7-9 and TRBJ1-4; D is unresolved. The CDR3 sequence is 17 residues long. Germline assignment: CDR1 SEHNR and CDR2 FQNEAQ (reference sequence). CDR3 sequence: CANSSDIVRTSNEKLFF. The CDR3 nucleotides are TGTGCCAACAGCTCAGATATTGTGAGGACGTCTAATGAAAAACTGTTTTTT.

V is TRBV4-1 and J is TRBJ2-3, with D possibly TRBD1 on 6 matching bases. Trimming cost V 5 bases and J 0 bases, with 12 bases left between them. This CDR3 comprises 15 residues. The germline V gene encodes CDR1 MGHRA and CDR2 YSYEKL. CDR3 sequence reads: CASSDLDRSTDTQYF. The DNA of the CDR3 is TGCGCCAGCAGCGATTTGGACAGAAGCACAGATACGCAGTATTTT.

The chain uses TRBV15 and TRBJ2-3, with TRBD1 as a possible D gene (5 bases). This CDR3 comprises 14 residues. Trimming shortened V by 6 bases and J by 5 bases, and 15 bases separated the two germline ends. Germline CDR1 and CDR2: LNHNV and YYDKDF (reference sequence). The CDR3 region is CATSRQGGKDTQYF. The CDR3 nucleotides are TGTGCCACCAGTCGTCAGGGTGGGAAAGATACGCAGTATTTT.

This rearrangement joins TRBV6-1 to TRBJ2-7; D is tentatively TRBD1 or TRBD2 (5 bases each). Trimming took off 7 bases at V and 6 bases at J, with 22 bases between the two ends. The CDR3 has 15 amino acids. Germline V gene lookup returns CDR1 MNHNS and CDR2 SASEGT. DNA of the CDR3: TGTGCCAGCACCCTACGGGGACGCCCTTTGGTCGAGCAGTACTTC. Its protein is CASTLRGRPLVEQYF.

This sequence joins TRBV7-9 and TRBJ1-1; a weak D match, TRBD1 (5 bases). In germline, CDR1 is SEHNR, CDR2 FQNEAQ (reference sequence). The V gene lost 6 bases and the J gene lost 0 bases, with 11 bases spanning the gap. The CDR3 runs 14 residues. The CDR3 is CASSLGHLNTEAFF. CDR3 DNA sequence: TGTGCCAGCAGTCTCGGACACCTGAACACTGAAGCTTTCTTT.

This chain joins TRBV5-5 and TRBJ1-2, with 7 bases fitting TRBD1. The CDR3 contains 16 residues. CDR1 and CDR2 (germline): SGHKS, YYEKEE (reference sequence). J gave up 4 bases and V 3 bases, and 12 bases lay outside the gene matches. CDR3 sequence reads: CASSSPRDSLLYGYTF. The CDR3 nucleotides read TGTGCCAGCAGCTCGCCCCGGGACAGCCTACTCTATGGCTACACCTTC.

Concerning this clone: Distinct nucleotide sequences in the sample also encode this CDR3. The chain combines TRBV7-9 with TRBJ2-7; possibly TRBD1 or TRBD2 for D (5 bases each). V lost 8 bases to trimming and J lost 1 base, with 9 bases between them. CDR1 is SEHNR, CDR2 FQNEAQ, per germline (reference sequence). This CDR3 has 12 amino acids. CDR3 sequence: CASGDGSYEQYF. The DNA for the CDR3 is TGTGCCAGCGGGGACGGATCCTACGAGCAGTACTTC. Full variable domain (rest looked up from reference TRBV7-9 and TRBJ2-7): DTGVSQNPRHKITKRGQNVTFRCDPISEHNRLYWYRQTLGQGPEFLTYFQNEAQLEKSRLLSDRFSAERPKGSFSTLEIQRTEQGDSAMYLCASGDGSYEQYFGPGTRLTVT.

This chain's CDR3 is CSVVGQGAPQEGYTF. The DNA for the CDR3 is TGCAGCGTCGTGGGGCAGGGGGCGCCGCAAGAAGGCTACACCTTC. The rearrangement uses TRBV29-1 and TRBJ1-2; TRBD1 agrees at 8 bases. The CDR3 runs 15 residues. The V and J ends lost 6 bases and 8 bases, in that order; junction bases with no gene match: 17. From germline, CDR1 is SQVTM and CDR2 ANQGSEA.